These 13 T cell receptor beta chains originate from one sample sequenced in a study of control samples from healthy donors and cancer patients. Using immunoSEQ multiplex PCR, the repertoire was profiled, and TCRdb retains in-frame clones only, with some absent. The table has about 57,000 clones, approximately 90% seen once; the top ten hold approximately 0.95%. The sequenced material came from PBMCs. The receptors were sampled from a young man with colorectal cancer.

DNA for the CDR3: TGTGCCAGCAGGGGGGATTCAACTAATGAAAAACTGTTTTTT. Translating gives CASRGDSTNEKLFF. J is TRBJ1-4 and V is TRBV7-9; D possibly corresponds to TRBD1 (5 bases). This CDR3 has 14 residues. V was pared by 6 bases and J by 0 bases, with 8 bases between. Germline-derived CDR1 and CDR2 are SEHNR and FQNEAQ (reference sequence).

The rearrangement uses TRBV4-1 and TRBJ1-4; D gene ambiguous. The germline gives CDR1 MGHRA, CDR2 YSYEKL. V was shortened by 1 base and J by 0 bases, with 18 bases between the two germline ends. The CDR3 is 19 residues long. The CDR3 protein is CASSQGLSSWEATNEKLFF. The DNA of the CDR3 is TGCGCCAGCAGCCAAGGCCTCTCATCTTGGGAGGCAACTAATGAAAAACTGTTTTTT.

The V call is TRBV24-1, the J call TRBJ2-7; 8 nucleotides align to TRBD1. The CDR3 covers 17 residues. The ends lost 4 bases at V and 2 bases at J; junction bases unmatched: 12. CDR1 KGHDR and CDR2 SFDVKD come from the germline V gene. The CDR3 bases are TGTGCCACCAGTGACACAAAGGACAGGGCGACCCCCTACGAGCAGTACTTC. The encoded protein is CATSDTKDRATPYEQYF.

CDR3 coding DNA: TGCGCCAGCAGCCAAGGCCCCGACAGGGGTTATTGGAACACTGAAGCTTTCTTT. The encoded protein is CASSQGPDRGYWNTEAFF. This chain connects TRBV4-1 to TRBJ1-1, with 8 bases that match TRBD1. Per germline, CDR1 MGHRA and CDR2 YSYEKL. The CDR3 has 18 residues. V trimming: 1 base; J trimming: 1 base; junction bases outside the gene matches: 11.

The V gene is TRBV11-2, the J gene TRBJ2-2, with no clear D. In germline, CDR1 is SGHAT, CDR2 FQNNGV. V lost 4 bases and J lost 3, with 12 bases in between. This CDR3 spans 15 amino acids. The CDR3 nucleotides read TGTGCCAGCAGCTCAATTCTGGGATACACCGGGGAGCTGTTTTTT. Amino acid sequence: CASSSILGYTGELFF.

The rearrangement uses TRBV25-1 and TRBJ2-1; D could derive from TRBD1 or TRBD2 (5 bases each). CDR3 length: 13 residues. Deletions cut 4 bases from V and 11 bases from J, with 15 bases between. The germline CDR1 and CDR2 sequences are MGHDK and SYGVNS. CDR3 bases: TGTGCCAGCAGTGTCCGGGACGCCTCGAAGCAGTTCTTC. This codes for CASSVRDASKQFF. Together with reference TRBV25-1 and TRBJ2-1, the CDR3 gives the full variable domain: EADIYQTPRYLVIGTGKKITLECSQTMGHDKMYWYQQDPGMELHLIHYSYGVNSTEKGDLSSESTVSRIRTEHFPLTLESARPSHTSQYLCASSVRDASKQFFGPGTRLTVL.

This chain links TRBV4-2 with TRBJ2-2; 7 bases map to TRBD1. The V gene end was trimmed by 1 base and the J gene end by 6 bases; junction bases not matched to a gene: 5. This CDR3 is built from 15 residues. Germline CDR1 is LGHNA and CDR2 is YNFKEQ. The CDR3 protein is CASSQGDRESGELFF. As DNA, the CDR3 is TGTGCCAGCAGCCAAGGAGACAGGGAATCCGGGGAGCTGTTTTTT.

This clone was recorded only once. The V gene is TRBV4-3, the J gene TRBJ2-1; the D is unclear. Germline CDR1 reads LGHNA; CDR2 reads YSLEER. This CDR3 contains 15 residues. Trimming removed 0 bases at V and 4 bases at J, with 10 bases between. The CDR3 DNA sequence: TGCGCCAGCAGCCAAGATATTCTTACTTACAATGAGCAGTTCTTC. It translates to CASSQDILTYNEQFF.

V usage is TRBV5-8 and J usage is TRBJ2-2; no firm D call. Germline CDR1 is SGHTS and CDR2 is YDEGEE. V lost 4 bases to trimming and J lost 3 bases, with 13 bases between them. This CDR3 spans 15 amino acids. CDR3 region: CASSLYTGYTGELFF. The CDR3 bases are TGTGCCAGCAGCCTCTATACCGGCTACACCGGGGAGCTGTTTTTT.

This clone appeared once. The genes are TRBV6-5 and TRBJ2-7, with D possibly TRBD1 on 6 matching bases. CDR1 MNHEY and CDR2 SVGAGI come from the germline V gene. Trimming stripped 4 bases from V and 4 bases from J, with 14 bases between. The CDR3 consists of 14 residues. CDR3 amino acids: CASSSIRGKYEQYF. In DNA, the CDR3 is TGTGCCAGCAGTTCCATCAGGGGAAAATACGAGCAGTACTTC.

The rearrangement uses TRBV27 and TRBJ1-3; TRBD1 agrees at 8 bases. V was pared by 5 bases and J by 3 bases, with 3 bases of the junction left unmatched. From germline, CDR1 is MNHEY and CDR2 SMNVEV (reference sequence). The CDR3 contains 14 residues. This chain's CDR3 is CASSLQGGGNTIYF. In DNA form, the CDR3 reads TGTGCCAGCAGTCTACAGGGGGGTGGAAACACCATATATTTT.

The chain combines TRBV19 with TRBJ2-5; D may be TRBD1 (5 bases). V lost 3 bases and J 5 bases, leaving 10 bases between the germline ends. In germline, CDR1 is LNHDA, CDR2 SQIVND (reference sequence). The CDR3 has 13 amino acids. The DNA of the CDR3 is TGTGCCAGTAGTATCGCAGGGATGGAGACCCAGTACTTC. Its translation is CASSIAGMETQYF.

The chain recombines TRBV6-6 with TRBJ2-7; a weak D match, TRBD2 (6 bases). This CDR3 has 13 amino acids. Germline CDR1 and CDR2: MNHNY and SVGAGI (reference sequence). V lost 7 bases to trimming and J lost 2 bases, with 12 bases between them. CDR3 residues: CASKGREAYEQYF. The CDR3, as DNA: TGTGCCAGCAAGGGAAGGGAGGCCTACGAGCAGTACTTC.